The clone carrying this T cell receptor (beta chain) was recorded at least ten times. From germline, CDR1 is SGHRS and CDR2 YFSETQ. The CDR3 is 13 amino acids. The V end lost 7 bases, the J end lost 2 bases, and 13 bases lay between the germline ends. This sample is drawn from a study of response to subunit inactivated influenza vaccine. TCRdb redid the calling of the RT-PCR reads with MiXCR, one entry per CDR3 protein. Of around 600,000 distinct CDR3 sequences detected, about 11% appear once; the ten largest clones hold around 10%. This sample also belongs to another study, concerning T cells expressing NK-cell markers. That study reports: Synthesis of TCR beta cDNA relied on 5'RACE template switching carrying UMIs. Eight donors were sequenced, of whom seven were HCMV-seropositive, while the remaining one was HCMV-seronegative. Four donors showed these clonotypes also leading the CD3+CD56-NKG2C+ fraction. HCMV specificity was not established for the expanded NKG2C+ T cell clones.

The input for sequencing was PBMCs from blood, taken on the day of vaccination. The V call is TRBV5-1, the J call TRBJ2-7; a possible D gene is TRBD1 (6 bases). The receptor's source is a middle-aged man who received an inactivated influenza vaccine. CDR3: CASYGQPAYEQYF. DNA for the CDR3: TGCGCCAGCTACGGACAGCCTGCCTACGAGCAGTACTTC.